This section outlines one T cell receptor beta chain sequence together with its context. What it binds is unknown. Documented treatment: around 19 received Ad26.COV2.S at low or high dose, single or two shots; 5 received placebo; per-sample allocation not given. The investigators took samples on day 63 after the first vaccine or placebo injection. Expressing Wuhan-strain SARS-CoV-2 spike, an Ad26 vector served as the vaccine. The data were produced by immunoSEQ multiplex PCR, yet TCRdb's version contains in-frame clones alone and is incomplete. The table includes some 350,000 clones, 85% to 90% detected once. The source of the sample is a study of Ad26.COV2.S vaccination and SARS-CoV-2 variants. Study as a whole: By the intramuscular route, Ad26.COV2.S was given once, or twice 56 days apart. Findings and caveats of the study: Placebo and vaccine recipients had non-spike TCR breadth that was similar. Spike-specific TCR breadth was greater in vaccine than placebo recipients.

Trimming left V 3 bases short and J 0 bases short, with 18 bases between. Germline V gives CDR1 PRHDT, CDR2 FYEKMQ (reference sequence). The CDR3 is 18 residues long. Specimen: peripheral blood, collected in a trial of Ad26.COV2.S vaccine versus placebo. The receptor's source is a person between 18 and 65 years old who received the Ad26.COV2.S COVID-19 vaccine or a placebo. V usage is TRBV13 and J usage is TRBJ1-3; weak D call: TRBD1 (6 bases). The CDR3 reads CASSLMTGRYRSGNTIYF. CDR3 DNA: TGTGCCAGCAGCTTGATGACAGGACGATACCGCTCTGGAAACACCATATATTTT. Full variable domain (remainder filled in from reference TRBV13 and TRBJ1-3): AAGVIQSPRHLIKEKRETATLKCYPIPRHDTVYWYQQGPGQDPQFLISFYEKMQSDKGSIPDRFSAQQFSDYHSELNMSSLELGDSALYFCASSLMTGRYRSGNTIYFGEGSWLTVV.